This TCR beta chain was retrieved from a study of blood T cell repertoires in COVID-19. Across the study: COVID-19 samples, acute and convalescent, were from the United States, Italy and Spain.

Sequencing was performed with immunoSEQ multiplex PCR; in TCRdb, only in-frame clones are kept and a portion is missing. The sample consists of 75,000 to 95,000 clones, more than 90% of them appearing once. The germline V gene encodes CDR1 KGHDR and CDR2 SFDVKD. V shed 3 bases and J shed 11 bases, with 13 bases lying between them. CDR3 length equals 13 residues. The sequence was obtained from a man between 60 and 75 years old with acute or convalescent COVID-19. Sequenced material: peripheral blood. V and J are TRBV24-1 and TRBJ1-5, with a possible D match to TRBD1 (5 bases). CDR3 loop: CATSDPGRGAQHF. The CDR3 DNA reads as TGTGCCACCAGTGATCCCGGGAGAGGGGCCCAGCATTTT.